Listed below are T cell receptor beta chains from one sample, sequenced in a study of CD8 T cells in ankylosing spondylitis. Each CDR3 protein is one row after TCRdb ran MiXCR on the 5' RACE reads. The sample includes 7,000 or so distinct CDR3 sequences, 2.8% of them seen just once. Specimen: blood, either unsorted or a sorted T cell fraction (not recorded which). These receptors originate from a female donor with ankylosing spondylitis or in good health (not recorded which). Both conserved end residues are part of each CDR3. The order of the fields is D gene, V gene, J gene, clone size, CDR3 DNA, CDR3 protein. The D gene is left open where the match is weak. Size is omitted from some rows. Given values are once, few, many or a class for expanded clones.

>TRBD2|TRBV9|TRBJ2-1|many
TGTGCCAGCAGCGTAGACCGTAGCGGGATGGTATACAATGAGCAGTTCTTC
CASSVDRSGMVYNEQFF
>TRBD2|TRBV9|TRBJ2-7|many
TGTGCCAGCAGCATAAGTAGCGGGGACTCCTACGAGCAGTACTTC
CASSISSGDSYEQYF
>TRBD2|TRBV9|TRBJ2-7|many
TGTGCCAGCAGCGTGGGGGGGGGACTAGCCTACGAGCAGTACTTC
CASSVGGGLAYEQYF
>-|TRBV9|TRBJ2-1|many
TGTGCCAGCAGCTTTAGGACGGACCTCTACAATGAGCAGTTCTTC
CASSFRTDLYNEQFF
>TRBD1|TRBV9|TRBJ2-5|many
TGTGCCAGCAGCGTGGGACAGGGCGGACAGGAGACCCAGTACTTC
CASSVGQGGQETQYF
>TRBD2|TRBV9|TRBJ2-3|many
TGTGCCAGCACCCCTGGCGGCGGGGGGGATACAGATACGCAGTATTTT
CASTPGGGGDTDTQYF
>TRBD2|TRBV9|TRBJ2-1|many
TGTGCCAGCAGCGGGGGACTAGCGGGAAAAAGCTCCTACAATGAGCAGTTCTTC
CASSGGLAGKSSYNEQFF
>-|TRBV9|TRBJ2-3|many
TGTGCCAGCAGCGAGGGGGCAGATACGCAGTATTTT
CASSEGADTQYF
>-|TRBV9|TRBJ2-7|-
TGTGCCAGCAGTAAGGAAGGAGGGTACGACGAGCAGTACTTC
CASSKEGGYDEQYF
>TRBD1|TRBV9|TRBJ2-1|large
TGTGCCAGCAGCGAGGACAGGGGCTCCTACAATGAGCAGTTCTTC
CASSEDRGSYNEQFF
>TRBD1|TRBV9|TRBJ2-5|many
TGTGCCAGCAGCGCCGGGACAGGGGGAGCACAAGAGACCCAGTACTTC
CASSAGTGGAQETQYF
>TRBD2|TRBV9|TRBJ2-5|many
TGTGCCAGCAGCGTAAGCGGGGGGGCTTATGAGACCCAGTACTTC
CASSVSGGAYETQYF